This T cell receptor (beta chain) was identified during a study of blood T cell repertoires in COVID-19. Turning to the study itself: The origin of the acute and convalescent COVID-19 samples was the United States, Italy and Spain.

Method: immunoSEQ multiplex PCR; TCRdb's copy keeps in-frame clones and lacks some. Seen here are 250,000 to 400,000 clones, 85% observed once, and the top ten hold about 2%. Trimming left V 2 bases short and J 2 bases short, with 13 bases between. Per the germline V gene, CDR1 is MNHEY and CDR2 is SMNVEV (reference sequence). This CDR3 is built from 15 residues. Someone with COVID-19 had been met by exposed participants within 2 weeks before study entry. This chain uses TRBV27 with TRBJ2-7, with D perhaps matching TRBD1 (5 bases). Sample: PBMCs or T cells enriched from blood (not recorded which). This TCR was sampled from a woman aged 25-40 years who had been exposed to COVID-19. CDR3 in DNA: TGTGCCAGCAGTTTAAAAGTAGGGGCCCCCTACGAGCAGTACTTC. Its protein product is CASSLKVGAPYEQYF.